This T cell receptor beta chain was documented in a study of metastatic and nonmetastatic thyroid tumors. Germline V gives CDR1 SGHRS, CDR2 YFSETQ. There are 18 residues in the CDR3. V trimming: 1 base; J trimming: 2 bases; junction bases outside the gene matches: 6. Each patient came to thyroid surgery without any prior treatment (of any kind). TCRdb reassembled clones from the PCR reads with MiXCR. The sample lists under 15,000 clones; about 12% were seen once. The source material was blood. J is TRBJ2-5 and V is TRBV5-1, with 15 bases matching TRBD2. This TCR was sampled from a female donor with papillary thyroid cancer or a benign thyroid nodule (not recorded which). Some clones in this sample may be carry-over from other donors' samples. CDR3 residues: CASSLWGLAGGLQETQYF. The CDR3 DNA is TGCGCCAGCAGCTTGTGGGGACTAGCGGGGGGACTTCAAGAGACCCAGTACTTC.